The 20 T cell receptor beta chains below all came from one sample that was sequenced in a study of T cell changes during pregnancy in multiple sclerosis. The data were produced by immunoSEQ multiplex PCR, yet TCRdb's version contains in-frame clones alone and is incomplete. The data show approximately 100,000 clones, approximately 94% seen once. The starting material was peripheral blood, obtained before pregnancy. These receptors were collected from a female donor with multiple sclerosis, enrolled in a pregnancy study.

V gene TRBV27 combines with J gene TRBJ1-5; 7 nucleotides agree with TRBD1. CDR1 is MNHEY and CDR2 is SMNVEV in the germline V gene (reference sequence). This CDR3 contains 13 residues. V was pared by 3 bases and J by 14 bases, with 10 bases of the junction left unmatched. The CDR3 DNA sequence: TGTGCCAGCAGTTTGGCGGTCGGACAGGCCGAGCATTTT. It codes for CASSLAVGQAEHF.

The rearrangement joins TRBV7-9 to TRBJ2-1, with TRBD1 matching over 8 bases. Germline V CDR1 and CDR2: SEHNR, FQNEAQ (reference sequence). The CDR3 loop spans 11 amino acids. The ends lost 4 bases at V and 12 bases at J; junction bases unmatched: 2. The CDR3: CASSSGTGQFF. In DNA, the CDR3 is TGTGCCAGCAGCTCCGGGACAGGGCAGTTCTTC.

This rearrangement joins TRBV19 to TRBJ2-7; perhaps TRBD2 as D (5 bases). The CDR3 covers 13 residues. The V gene's germline CDR1 is LNHDA and CDR2 SQIVND (reference sequence). Trimming left V 3 bases short and J 6 bases short, with 12 bases between. This CDR3 is CASSISGSGEQYF. The CDR3 coding sequence is TGTGCCAGTAGTATCAGTGGGAGCGGCGAGCAGTACTTC. The full variable domain, completed using reference TRBV19 and TRBJ2-7, is DGGITQSPKYLFRKEGQNVTLSCEQNLNHDAMYWYRQDPGQGLRLIYYSQIVNDFQKGDIAEGYSVSREKKESFPLTVTSAQKNPTAFYLCASSISGSGEQYFGPGTRLTVT.

V usage is TRBV30 and J usage is TRBJ2-7; TRBD1 is a possible D gene (6 bases). The CDR3 sequence is 13 residues long. CDR1 is GTSNPN, CDR2 SVGIG, per germline (reference sequence). Trimming stripped 2 bases from V and 3 bases from J, with 11 bases between. The CDR3 is CAWSRAGVYEQYF. The CDR3 nucleotides are TGTGCCTGGAGTCGGGCAGGGGTCTACGAGCAGTACTTC.

A single count supports this clone. As DNA, the CDR3 is TGTGCCAGCCTTCCTTACACCTTC. The encoded protein is CASLPYTF. The chain employs TRBV9 and TRBJ1-2, with no clear D. The CDR3 sequence is 8 residues long. Trimming took off 7 bases at V and 11 bases at J, with 6 bases between the two ends. In germline, CDR1 is SGDLS, CDR2 YYNGEE.

This clone showed up just a few times. The J gene is TRBJ1-2, the V gene TRBV7-9, with D perhaps matching TRBD1 (6 bases). Deletions cut 5 bases from V and 8 bases from J, with 27 bases between. The CDR3 has 17 residues. The V gene's germline CDR1 is SEHNR and CDR2 FQNEAQ (reference sequence). The CDR3: CASSQSNGQFPPNGYTF. In nucleotides, the CDR3 is TGTGCCAGCAGCCAATCAAATGGACAGTTCCCCCCTAACGGCTACACCTTC.

The rearrangement joins TRBV9 to TRBJ1-1; 10 bases map to TRBD1. The CDR3 runs to 14 residues. CDR1 and CDR2 from the germline V gene are SGDLS and YYNGEE. V was clipped by 2 bases and J by 11 bases; unmatched bases: 9. The CDR3 nucleotides are TGTGCCAGCAGCGTTGAGACAGGGGGCGGAGGGGCTTTCTTT. Translation gives CASSVETGGGGAFF.

The J gene is TRBJ1-3, the V gene TRBV13; the D is unclear. Trimming removed 5 bases at V and 0 bases at J, with 17 bases between. Germline CDR1 PRHDT, CDR2 FYEKMQ (reference sequence). The CDR3 is 17 amino acids. The DNA of the CDR3 is TGTGCCAGCAGCCCTCTGTCCTTATCCCTCTCTGGAAACACCATATATTTT. It translates to CASSPLSLSLSGNTIYF.

This chain joins TRBV27 and TRBJ2-3; maybe TRBD1 (5 bases). The CDR3 runs to 14 residues. CDR1 and CDR2 from the germline V gene are MNHEY and SMNVEV (reference sequence). The V end lost 6 bases, the J end lost 0 bases, and 10 bases lay between the germline ends. CDR3 region: CASSLQASTDTQYF. CDR3 coding DNA: TGTGCCAGCAGCTTACAGGCTAGCACAGATACGCAGTATTTT.

This sequence joins TRBV9 and TRBJ2-1, with TRBD2 identical over 9 bases. The trim removed 4 bases at V and 6 bases at J, leaving 11 bases unmatched. The CDR3 is made up of 16 amino acids. Germline V gene data show CDR1 as SGDLS and CDR2 as YYNGEE. This CDR3 reads CASSPRLADPGNEQFF. The CDR3 nucleotides are TGTGCCAGCAGCCCTCGACTAGCGGATCCCGGCAATGAGCAGTTCTTC. Complete variable domain (other parts from reference TRBV9 and TRBJ2-1): DSGVTQTPKHLITATGQRVTLRCSPRSGDLSVYWYQQSLDQGLQFLIQYYNGEERAKGNILERFSAQQFPDLHSELNLSSLELGDSALYFCASSPRLADPGNEQFFGPGTRLTVL.

The chain employs TRBV2 and TRBJ1-3, with TRBD1 matching over 7 bases. The V and J ends lost 6 bases and 0 bases, in that order; junction bases with no gene match: 8. CDR1 SNHLY and CDR2 FYNNEI come from the germline V gene. The length of the CDR3 is 16 residues. CDR3 DNA: TGTGCCAGCAGGAGAGGGACAGAGCACTCTGGAAACACCATATATTTT. Translated, it gives CASRRGTEHSGNTIYF.

The chain links TRBV21-1 to TRBJ1-1; the table's TRBD1 call for D was not verified on the DNA. TRBV21-1 is flagged as a pseudogene. CDR3 length: 15 residues. The CDR3 region is CASSKAGQQNTEAFF. CDR3 nucleotide sequence: TGTGCCAGCAGCAAAGCGGGGCAACAGAACACTGAAGCTTTCTTT.

The rearrangement links TRBV28 to TRBJ1-1; D unresolved. The germline V gene has CDR1 MDHEN and CDR2 SYDVKM. The CDR3 is 14 residues long. V gave up 5 bases and J gave up 1 base, with 11 bases separating them. The chain's CDR3 is CASSIMRGNTEAFF. CDR3 sequence (DNA): TGTGCCAGCAGTATTATGCGGGGGAACACTGAAGCTTTCTTT.

The V and J genes are TRBV5-1 and TRBJ2-5, with a tentative D call TRBD1 (5 bases). From germline, CDR1 is SGHRS and CDR2 YFSETQ. The CDR3 has 14 residues. Trimming shortened V by 1 base and J by 4 bases, and 11 bases separated the two germline ends. DNA of the CDR3: TGCGCCAGCAGCTTGCAGGGCTCCAGAGAGACCCAGTACTTC. Its protein product is CASSLQGSRETQYF. The whole variable domain, remainder taken from reference TRBV5-1 and TRBJ2-5, is KAGVTQTPRYLIKTRGQQVTLSCSPISGHRSVSWYQQTPGQGLQFLFEYFSETQRNKGNFPGRFSGRQFSNSRSEMNVSTLELGDSALYLCASSLQGSRETQYFGPGTRLLVL.

V usage is TRBV19 and J usage is TRBJ2-7, with D maybe TRBD1 (6 bases). CDR1 is LNHDA and CDR2 is SQIVND in the germline V gene (reference sequence). The CDR3 runs 15 residues. V was clipped by 0 bases and J by 2 bases, with 11 bases between them. CDR3 in amino acids: CASSIDHRATYEQYF. The CDR3 DNA follows: TGTGCCAGTAGTATAGATCACAGGGCCACCTACGAGCAGTACTTC.

The chain is built from TRBV4-1 and TRBJ1-4; D perhaps matches TRBD1 (5 bases). Germline V CDR1 and CDR2: MGHRA, YSYEKL. The CDR3 has 15 amino acids. V dropped 3 bases and J dropped 4 bases, with 12 bases sitting between them. CDR3: CASSQPTVVNEKLFF. In DNA, the CDR3 is TGCGCCAGCAGCCAGCCGACAGTTGTTAATGAAAAACTGTTTTTT.

The CDR3 sequence is CASSLLLGGFSNQPQHF. CDR3 in DNA: TGTGCCAGCAGCTTATTGTTGGGGGGATTTAGCAATCAGCCCCAGCATTTT. This sequence joins TRBV7-2 and TRBJ1-5; D possibly corresponds to TRBD1 (5 bases). V lost 2 bases and J 0 bases, leaving 14 bases between the germline ends. The CDR3 loop spans 17 amino acids. Germline CDR1 SGHTA, CDR2 FQGNSA.

This clone appeared a single time. The rearrangement joins TRBV30 to TRBJ1-2; TRBD1 might be the D (5 bases). Trimming left V 3 bases short and J 1 base short, with 12 bases between. This CDR3 has 14 residues. The germline V gene encodes CDR1 GTSNPN and CDR2 SVGIG (reference sequence). The CDR3 DNA reads as TGTGCCTGGAGCAAGGGCAGGGTTAACTATGGCTACACCTTC. Its translation is CAWSKGRVNYGYTF.

The chain combines TRBV19 with TRBJ2-7; weak D call: TRBD1 (5 bases). CDR3 length: 14 amino acids. The V gene's germline CDR1 is LNHDA and CDR2 SQIVND (reference sequence). Trimming took 8 bases from V and 2 from J, leaving 16 bases between them. Here the CDR3 DNA reads TGTGCCAGTGAGGCTGCAGGGTTCCCCTACGAGCAGTACTTC. Its translation is CASEAAGFPYEQYF.

V and J are TRBV18 and TRBJ2-5; 10 bases agree with TRBD2. CDR1 and CDR2 (germline): KGHSH, LQKENI. V dropped 3 bases and J dropped 3; count of bases not matched to a gene: 1. The CDR3 extends over 14 amino acids. DNA for the CDR3: TGTGCCAGCTCACCTCTAGCGGGAGAAGAGACCCAGTACTTC. It translates to CASSPLAGEETQYF.